This T cell receptor beta chain is from a study of blood T cell repertoires in COVID-19 (dated by TCRdb to about 2020). Context from the whole study: Samples covering the acute and convalescent phases of COVID-19 were provided by collaborators in the United States, Italy and Spain. The repertoires were released in a freely available public database intended as a resource for research on the immune response to SARS-CoV-2. Nearly every sample came with metadata listing a de-identified subject ID, COVID-19 status, age in years and sex. Where available, HLA class I and class II types were obtained from metadata supplied by the sample provider rather than from assay-based typing. Deeply sampled blood TCRbeta repertoires from subjects exposed to, actively infected with, or recovered from COVID-19 were included in the dataset. Samples came from the ongoing ImmuneRACE study (first 160 participants) plus 1,254 subjects from 6 global collaborators. The material from the prospective study consisted of cDNA or gDNA derived from T cells, B-cell-depleted T cells, or PBMCs.

Regarding this clone: Its recognized antigen is unknown. Per-base quality was not reported, and no clone a single base away is much larger than it.

TCRbeta CDR3 regions were amplified from genomic DNA by means of the immunoSEQ Assay, a bias-controlled multiplex PCR. Concerning the study's data processing: Nucleated cell counts per sample were estimated from amplification of reference gene primers within the assay. Sequence reads were collapsed and filtered to measure the absolute abundance of every unique TCRbeta CDR3 rearrangement. Productive Simpson clonality was computed per sample as the square root of Simpson's diversity index over productive rearrangements. TCRdb limited this immuneACCESS table to in-frame rearrangements with V and J called. A share of clones is missing; checked studies link under half to unresolved V genes, and the rest is unexplained. For V, J and clone size, that table is used; D and trimming come from the DNA. This sample has approximately 40,000 clones in its table, and 75% to 95% of those were observed once. The ten largest clones take up 4.5% to 7% of the sample.

The collaborating institutions used their own protocols to collect whole blood in K2EDTA tubes. For TCRbeta analysis, collaborator samples were shipped as frozen whole blood, as isolated PBMCs, or as DNA extracted from either sample type. Overall results and qualifications from the work: The amount of clinical and demographic metadata varied by source and participant and was provided uncurated.

What was sequenced was peripheral blood. This TCR came from a woman of 80 years or more with acute or convalescent COVID-19.

The CDR3 reads CASSHGGGGYEQYF. In nucleotide form, the sequence is TGCGCCAGCAGCCACGGGGGTGGCGGCTACGAGCAGTACTTC. The rearranged segments are TRBV4-1 and TRBJ2-7; tentative D gene TRBD2, with 6 bases matching. V lost 3 bases and J lost 3 bases; the stretch between them is 12 bases long. CDR1 and CDR2, looked up from the germline V gene, are MGHRA and YSYEKL. Counted from cysteine to phenylalanine, this CDR3 has 14 amino acids. The kept DNA is CDR3 alone, 42 bases in frame from the first base.